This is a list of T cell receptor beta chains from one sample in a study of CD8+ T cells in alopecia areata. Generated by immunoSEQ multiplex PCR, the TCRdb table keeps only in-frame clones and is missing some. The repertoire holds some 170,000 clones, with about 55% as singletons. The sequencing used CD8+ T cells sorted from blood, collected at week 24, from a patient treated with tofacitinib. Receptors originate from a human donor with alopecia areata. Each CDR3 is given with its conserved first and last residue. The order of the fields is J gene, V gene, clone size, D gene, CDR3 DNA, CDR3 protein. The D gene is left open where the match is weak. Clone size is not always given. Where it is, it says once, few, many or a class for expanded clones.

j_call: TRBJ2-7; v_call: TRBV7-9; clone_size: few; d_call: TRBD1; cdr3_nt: TGTGCCAGCAGCCCACAGGGGGTAGGCTACGAGCAGTACTTC; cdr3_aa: CASSPQGVGYEQYF
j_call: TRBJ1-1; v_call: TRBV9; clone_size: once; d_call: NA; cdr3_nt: TGTGCCAGCAGCGGACAGTCGGGAGCTTTCTTT; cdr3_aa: CASSGQSGAFF
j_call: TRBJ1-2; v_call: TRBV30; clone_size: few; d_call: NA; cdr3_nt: TGTGCCTGGAGGGATCCGGGGGCCTCTTACTATGGCTACACCTTC; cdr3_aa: CAWRDPGASYYGYTF
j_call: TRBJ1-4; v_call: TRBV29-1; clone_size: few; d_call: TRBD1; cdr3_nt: TGCAGCGCCAGAGGGACAGGAAGGGAAAAACTGTTTTTT; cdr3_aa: CSARGTGREKLFF
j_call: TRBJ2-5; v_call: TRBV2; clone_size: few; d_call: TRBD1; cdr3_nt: TGTGCCAGCAGTGAAGGACAGGGAAGAGAGACCCAGTACTTC; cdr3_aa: CASSEGQGRETQYF
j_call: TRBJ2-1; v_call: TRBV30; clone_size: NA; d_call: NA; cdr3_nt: TGTGCCTGGAGTGAAGGGTGGGATAATGAGCAGTTCTTC; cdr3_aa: CAWSEGWDNEQFF
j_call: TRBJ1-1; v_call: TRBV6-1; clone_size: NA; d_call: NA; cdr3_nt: TGTGCCAGCAGTGAGACCCCCTCAACTGAAGCTTTCTTT; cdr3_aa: CASSETPSTEAFF
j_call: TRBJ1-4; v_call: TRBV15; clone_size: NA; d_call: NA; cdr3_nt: TGTGCCACCTCCGGGGCGGTGAGGTATAATGAAAAACTGTTTTTT; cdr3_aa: CATSGAVRYNEKLFF
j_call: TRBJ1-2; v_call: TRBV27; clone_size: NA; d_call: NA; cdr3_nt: TGTGCCAGCAAAACATCAGGGGCGTCTAACTATGGCTACACCTTC; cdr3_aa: CASKTSGASNYGYTF
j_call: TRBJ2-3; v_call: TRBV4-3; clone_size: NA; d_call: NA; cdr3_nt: TGCGCCAGCAGCCAAGATCTGGGAGCAGATACGCAGTATTTT; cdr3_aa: CASSQDLGADTQYF
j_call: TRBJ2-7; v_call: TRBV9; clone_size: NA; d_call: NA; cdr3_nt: TGTGCCAGCAGCCCCGGCTCCTACGAGCAGTACTTC; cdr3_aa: CASSPGSYEQYF
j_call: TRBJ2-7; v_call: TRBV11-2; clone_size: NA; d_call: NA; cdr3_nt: TGTGCCAGCAGCTACTCCCATGACGAGCAGTACTTC; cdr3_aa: CASSYSHDEQYF
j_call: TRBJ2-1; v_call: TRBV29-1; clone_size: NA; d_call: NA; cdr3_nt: TGCAGCGTTGAAGGTTCCGATGAGCAGTTCTTC; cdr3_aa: CSVEGSDEQFF
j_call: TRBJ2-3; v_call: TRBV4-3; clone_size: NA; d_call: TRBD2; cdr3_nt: TGCGCCAGCAGCCAAGCGGCGGGGGAGGCTGAAGATACGCAGTATTTT; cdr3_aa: CASSQAAGEAEDTQYF
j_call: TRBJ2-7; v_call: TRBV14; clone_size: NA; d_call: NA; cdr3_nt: TGTGCCAGCAGCCAAGGACGGGGCTTCTACGAGCAGTACTTC; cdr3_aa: CASSQGRGFYEQYF
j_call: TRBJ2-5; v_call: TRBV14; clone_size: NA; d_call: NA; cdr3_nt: TGTGCCAGCAGCCAAGAAACAGAGACCCAGTACTTC; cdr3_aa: CASSQETETQYF
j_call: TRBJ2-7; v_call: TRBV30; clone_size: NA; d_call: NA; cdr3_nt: TGTGCCTGGGGAAACTCCTACGAGCAGTACTTC; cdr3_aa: CAWGNSYEQYF
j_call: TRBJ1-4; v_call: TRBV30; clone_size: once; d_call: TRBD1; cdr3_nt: TGTGCCTGGAGCACAGGGGGCGGAGGTCCCGAAAAACTGTTTTTT; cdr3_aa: CAWSTGGGGPEKLFF